This entry lists 21 T cell receptor beta chains sequenced from one sample in a study of cytomegalovirus exposure and HLA in healthy donors (dated by TCRdb to between 2016 and 2019). Receptor amplification or capture employed the immunoSEQ multiplex PCR assay. For the multiplex PCR, a mixture combining 60 forward primers for TCR Vbeta segments and 13 reverse primers for TCR Jbeta segments was used. Sourced from immuneACCESS, this table was stored by TCRdb with only in-frame sequences that have V and J called. A share of the clones is absent; for the studies checked, an unresolved V gene accounts for under half, and the remainder has no known explanation. The sample table holds 120,000 or so clones, of which around three quarters were seen once. The ten largest make up 1.2% of the sample. The sample was PBMCs. The source is a female donor in good health and CMV-seronegative.

This sequence joins TRBV27 and TRBJ2-2; no definite D call. Germline V gene data show CDR1 as MNHEY and CDR2 as SMNVEV (reference sequence). Deletions cut 1 base from V and 0 bases from J, with 3 bases between. This CDR3 is 14 amino acids long. The CDR3 nucleotides read TGTGCCAGCAGTTTATTAACGAACACCGGGGAGCTGTTTTTT. It is translated as CASSLLTNTGELFF.

This clone was observed a handful of times. The rearrangement links TRBV29-1 to TRBJ2-1; TRBD2 is a possible D gene (6 bases). This CDR3 has 14 residues. With 4 bases removed from V and 7 bases from J, the gap between germline ends came to 17 bases. Germline CDR1 reads SQVTM; CDR2 reads ANQGSEA. The DNA for the CDR3 is TGCAGCGTTGCTAGCGCATTAACGAGAAATGAGCAGTTCTTC. This encodes CSVASALTRNEQFF.

V and J are TRBV6-5 and TRBJ1-2, with TRBD1 matching over 8 bases. Unmatched junction bases numbered 6, after V lost 5 bases and J lost 7 bases. CDR1 MNHEY and CDR2 SVGAGI come from the germline V gene. This CDR3 has 13 amino acids. The DNA of the CDR3 is TGTGCCAGCAGTGACGGGACAGGATCTGGCTACACCTTC. Its translation: CASSDGTGSGYTF.

CDR3 protein: CASSQGGTTEAFF. CDR3 sequence (DNA): TGCGCCAGCAGCCAAGGCGGGACCACTGAAGCTTTCTTT. The J gene is TRBJ1-1, the V gene TRBV4-1; perhaps TRBD1 as D (5 bases). Looked up from germline, CDR1 is MGHRA and CDR2 is YSYEKL. V gave up 1 base and J gave up 4 bases, with 7 bases separating them. The CDR3 totals 13 residues.

This chain connects TRBV6-1 to TRBJ1-4, with D unresolved. CDR3 size: 15 residues. V gave up 2 bases and J gave up 5 bases, with 12 bases separating them. Germline V gene lookup returns CDR1 MNHNS and CDR2 SASEGT. CDR3 nucleotides: TGTGCCAGCAGTGAAAAGAGCTCGGGGAATGAAAAACTGTTTTTT. Its translation is CASSEKSSGNEKLFF.

The gene calls are TRBV19 and TRBJ1-2; tentatively, D is TRBD1 (5 bases). Trimming removed 3 bases at V and 0 bases at J, with 11 bases between. The germline CDR1 and CDR2 sequences are LNHDA and SQIVND (reference sequence). The CDR3 is made up of 15 amino acids. CDR3 residues: CASSMGRTTNYGYTF. The CDR3 coding sequence is TGTGCCAGTAGTATGGGGAGGACAACTAACTATGGCTACACCTTC. Full variable domain (remainder filled in from reference TRBV19 and TRBJ1-2): DGGITQSPKYLFRKEGQNVTLSCEQNLNHDAMYWYRQDPGQGLRLIYYSQIVNDFQKGDIAEGYSVSREKKESFPLTVTSAQKNPTAFYLCASSMGRTTNYGYTFGSGTRLTVV.

The V call is TRBV6-6, the J call TRBJ2-7, with TRBD2 matching 11 bases. Germline-derived CDR1 and CDR2 are MNHNY and SVGAGI (reference sequence). V lost 7 bases, J lost 2 bases, and 1 base stayed unmatched. The CDR3 loop spans 13 amino acids. CDR3 region: CASNSGRAYEQYF. Here the CDR3 DNA reads TGTGCCAGCAATAGCGGGAGGGCCTACGAGCAGTACTTC.

V usage is TRBV2 and J usage is TRBJ2-7; D remains unclear. The CDR3 runs 11 residues. CDR1 is SNHLY, CDR2 FYNNEI, per germline. Between the trimmed V and J ends, which lost 6 bases and 3 bases, there was a span of 6 bases. The CDR3: CASRYSYEQYF. CDR3 coding DNA: TGTGCCAGCAGGTACAGCTACGAGCAGTACTTC.

The genes are TRBV7-9 and TRBJ1-3; 10 positions match TRBD1. The CDR3 has 17 residues. The V gene end was trimmed by 11 bases and the J gene end by 3 bases; junction bases not matched to a gene: 16. Per the germline V gene, CDR1 is SEHNR and CDR2 is FQNEAQ (reference sequence). The CDR3 DNA follows: TGTGCCGCGACCGGGACAGGGGAGATTTCGGGTGGAAACACCATATATTTT. Amino acids: CAATGTGEISGGNTIYF.

This chain links TRBV4-1 with TRBJ2-3, with TRBD2 matching over 8 bases. Germline V CDR1 and CDR2: MGHRA, YSYEKL. This CDR3 has 17 amino acids. The J segment lost 2 bases and the V segment lost 1 base, leaving 8 bases of the junction unmatched. In DNA, the CDR3 is TGCGCCAGCAGCCAAGTGGCGGGAGGCCCCCCCACAGATACGCAGTATTTT. Translating gives CASSQVAGGPPTDTQYF.

This clone was counted a few times. The chain combines TRBV11-1 with TRBJ1-6, with D unresolved. The germline V gene has CDR1 SGHAT and CDR2 FQDESV (reference sequence). The CDR3 contains 13 residues. The V end lost 2 bases, the J end lost 8 bases, and 7 bases lay between the germline ends. The CDR3 DNA follows: TGTGCCAGCAGCTTATATTCCTATTCACCCCTCCACTTT. It yields the protein CASSLYSYSPLHF.

J is TRBJ2-1 and V is TRBV19; TRBD2 is a possible D gene (6 bases). V was trimmed by 6 bases and J by 2 bases, leaving 14 bases between them. The CDR3 is made up of 15 amino acids. Germline lookup yields CDR1 LNHDA and CDR2 SQIVND (reference sequence). CDR3 residues: CASSRREVTYNEQFF. CDR3 DNA: TGTGCCAGTAGCCGGAGGGAGGTGACCTACAATGAGCAGTTCTTC.

As regards this clone: Germline is not matched at one junction end, which may reflect a read error. The V call is TRBV9, the J call TRBJ2-5; 9 bases align to TRBD2. The CDR3 contains 17 residues. Germline CDR1 is SGDLS and CDR2 is YYNGEE. CDR3 coding DNA: TGTGCCAGCGGCGTGAGTGGCTGGCGGGGGGGCTCGGAGACCCAGTACTTC. Translation gives CASGVSGWRGGSETQYF.

The rearrangement uses TRBV19 and TRBJ2-7; 8 positions agree with TRBD2. J was trimmed by 0 bases and V by 4 bases; bases with no gene match: 5. Per germline, CDR1 LNHDA and CDR2 SQIVND (reference sequence). The CDR3 is 15 amino acids. Written as DNA, the CDR3 is TGTGCCAGTAGTACGACAGCGGGGGTCTCCTACGAGCAGTACTTC. Amino acids: CASSTTAGVSYEQYF.

The genes are TRBV5-1 and TRBJ1-4; D not resolved. Between the trimmed V and J ends, which lost 4 bases and 7 bases, there was a span of 8 bases. The CDR3 runs 12 residues. Germline CDR1 SGHRS, CDR2 YFSETQ. The CDR3 is CASSQTGEKLFF. The DNA of the CDR3 is TGCGCCAGCAGCCAAACGGGTGAAAAACTGTTTTTT. Supplemented by reference TRBV5-1 and TRBJ1-4, the full variable domain reads KAGVTQTPRYLIKTRGQQVTLSCSPISGHRSVSWYQQTPGQGLQFLFEYFSETQRNKGNFPGRFSGRQFSNSRSEMNVSTLELGDSALYLCASSQTGEKLFFGSGTQLSVL.

This chain links TRBV7-3 with TRBJ2-1, with TRBD2 matching 10 bases. V lost 2 bases to trimming and J lost 0 bases; unmatched junction nucleotides: 13. The CDR3 sequence is 20 residues long. Per the germline V gene, CDR1 is SGHTA and CDR2 is FQGTGA. CDR3 sequence reads: CASSLVSPSGGYSSYNEQFF. The CDR3, as DNA: TGTGCCAGCAGCTTAGTATCCCCTAGCGGGGGTTATAGCTCCTACAATGAGCAGTTCTTC.

The V gene is TRBV27, the J gene TRBJ1-5; a weak D match, TRBD1 (5 bases). Germline assignment: CDR1 MNHEY and CDR2 SMNVEV (reference sequence). The V end was cut by 2 bases, the J end by 0 bases, with 11 bases between. This CDR3 has 16 amino acids. The CDR3: CASSLRGRYSNQPQHF. The CDR3, as DNA: TGTGCCAGCAGTTTAAGGGGCCGGTATAGCAATCAGCCCCAGCATTTT.

The chain has TRBV4-1 and TRBJ2-7, with D possibly TRBD2 on 5 matching bases. V lost 1 base, J lost 3 bases, and 13 bases lay in between. The CDR3 contains 15 residues. Germline values: CDR1 MGHRA, CDR2 YSYEKL. The CDR3 loop reads CASSQAGGYGYEQYF. The CDR3 DNA reads as TGCGCCAGCAGCCAAGCTGGAGGTTACGGCTACGAGCAGTACTTC.

About this clone: One junction end does not reproduce the germline sequence, and a read error may be involved. The V call is TRBV6-5, the J call TRBJ1-2, with 10 bases that match TRBD1. The CDR3 has 14 amino acids. Germline loops: CDR1 MNHEY, CDR2 SVGAGI. CDR3 DNA sequence: TGTGCCAGCACGGGACAGGGGCTTAACCATGGCTACACCTTC. It yields the protein CASTGQGLNHGYTF.

CDR3 DNA: TGTGCCACCAGCAGAGTACCGCAGACTAGCGGGAGGGATTACGAGCAGTACTTC. This gives the protein CATSRVPQTSGRDYEQYF. The genes are TRBV15 and TRBJ2-7; the match to TRBD2 covers 14 bases. Germline V lookup: CDR1 LNHNV, CDR2 YYDKDF (reference sequence). This CDR3 is 18 amino acids long. Germline trimming cut 1 base from V and 4 bases from J; bases unmatched to any gene: 9.

This clone was recorded a few times. This chain connects TRBV13 to TRBJ2-1; TRBD2 agrees at 15 bases. With V trimmed by 5 bases and J by 15 bases, 8 bases remained unmatched. Germline V gene data show CDR1 as PRHDT and CDR2 as FYEKMQ (reference sequence). The CDR3 totals 14 residues. The CDR3 coding sequence is TGTGCCAGCAGCACCGGACTAGCGGGAGGGGACCCGTTCTTC. It yields the protein CASSTGLAGGDPFF.